These 26 T cell receptor beta chains share one sample of origin, sequenced in a study of blood T cell repertoires in COVID-19. Produced via immunoSEQ multiplex PCR; TCRdb's table is partial and in-frame only. The repertoire holds about 400,000 clones, with just over 85% as singletons. The sequencing input was peripheral blood. These receptor sequences come from a woman aged 30 to 39 with active or convalescent COVID-19.

The count of this clone is one. J is TRBJ1-2 and V is TRBV30; D is possibly TRBD1 (6 bases). Germline CDR1 GTSNPN, CDR2 SVGIG (reference sequence). V lost 1 base, J lost 3 bases, and 12 bases lay in between. CDR3 size: 14 residues. The CDR3 reads CAWSGRGLHYGYTF. CDR3 coding DNA: TGTGCCTGGAGTGGCAGGGGCCTTCACTATGGCTACACCTTC.

This clone was observed a handful of times. The chain links TRBV18 to TRBJ1-6; D is ambiguous. This CDR3 is built from 17 residues. Trimming shortened V by 3 bases and J by 4 bases, and 16 bases separated the two germline ends. Per the germline V gene, CDR1 is KGHSH and CDR2 is LQKENI. The chain's CDR3 is CASSPPVGGQYNSPLHF. For the CDR3, the DNA is TGTGCCAGCTCACCCCCAGTCGGTGGGCAGTATAATTCACCCCTCCACTTT.

J is TRBJ1-1 and V is TRBV27; TRBD1 is a possible D gene (5 bases). CDR3 size: 14 residues. Germline V gene sequence: CDR1 MNHEY, CDR2 SMNVEV (reference sequence). V was cut by 7 bases and J by 2 bases, with 14 bases left in between. The CDR3 nucleotides are TGTGCCAGCAAGGGGATGGGGTTTAACACTGAAGCTTTCTTT. Protein sequence: CASKGMGFNTEAFF.

The chain uses TRBV4-1 and TRBJ2-3; D is uncertain. With 4 bases removed from V and 0 bases from J, the gap between germline ends came to 8 bases. This CDR3 is 14 amino acids long. Looked up from germline, CDR1 is MGHRA and CDR2 is YSYEKL. The CDR3, as DNA: TGCGCCAGCAGCCCCCCCCCTAGCACAGATACGCAGTATTTT. Encoded protein: CASSPPPSTDTQYF.

The CDR3: CASSRGQTSTGELFF. CDR3 nucleotide sequence: TGTGCCAGCAGCCGAGGACAGACGAGCACCGGGGAGCTGTTTTTT. The rearrangement uses TRBV5-6 and TRBJ2-2; D possibly corresponds to TRBD1 (6 bases). Trimming cost V 4 bases and J 4 bases, with 14 bases left between them. This CDR3 is 15 amino acids long. Germline values: CDR1 SGHDT, CDR2 YYEEEE.

This clone has only a few counts. The chain employs TRBV11-2 and TRBJ1-3; 8 bases fit TRBD1. The CDR3 is 12 amino acids. Germline values: CDR1 SGHAT, CDR2 FQNNGV. J was trimmed by 9 bases and V by 10 bases; bases with no gene match: 8. The CDR3 DNA is TGTGCCACCACGGGACAGGTCTCCACCATATATTTT. Translation gives CATTGQVSTIYF.

CDR3 in amino acids: CASGVANRGASYNSPLHF. The CDR3 nucleotides read TGTGCCAGCGGAGTCGCGAATCGGGGGGCCTCCTATAATTCACCCCTCCACTTT. The chain combines TRBV2 with TRBJ1-6, with a possible D match to TRBD1 (6 bases). The CDR3 runs 18 residues. The germline CDR1 and CDR2 sequences are SNHLY and FYNNEI. The ends were cut back, 8 bases at V and 0 bases at J, with 20 bases in the middle.

The chain employs TRBV9 and TRBJ1-6; the D is unclear. In germline, CDR1 is SGDLS, CDR2 YYNGEE. This CDR3 is built from 18 residues. V lost 4 bases and J 7 bases, leaving 24 bases between the germline ends. The CDR3 region has the DNA TGTGCCAGCAGCCCTCGGATAGTCCAGGCCTCGCAAAATTCACCCCTCCACTTT. Translation gives CASSPRIVQASQNSPLHF.

The CDR3 protein is CASSTGDGYGYTF. Written as DNA, the CDR3 is TGTGCCAGCAGTACAGGGGATGGCTATGGCTACACCTTC. V is TRBV12-3 or TRBV12-4 and J is TRBJ1-2, with TRBD1 identical over 7 bases. CDR3 length equals 13 residues. V was pared by 5 bases and J by 4 bases, with 4 bases of the junction left unmatched.

The chain is built from TRBV25-1 and TRBJ2-2; possibly TRBD2 for D (6 bases). Per the germline V gene, CDR1 is MGHDK and CDR2 is SYGVNS. Trimming stripped 3 bases from V and 3 bases from J, with 8 bases between. The CDR3 runs to 14 residues. The CDR3 loop reads CASSDGDYTGELFF. The CDR3 DNA sequence: TGTGCCAGCAGTGACGGGGACTACACCGGGGAGCTGTTTTTT.

V gene TRBV27 combines with J gene TRBJ1-6, with D unclear. The CDR3 loop spans 14 amino acids. In germline, CDR1 is MNHEY, CDR2 SMNVEV (reference sequence). Between the trimmed V and J ends, which lost 4 bases and 0 bases, there was a span of 4 bases. The CDR3 bases are TGTGCCAGCAGTTCCCTCTCCTATAATTCACCCCTCCACTTT. Amino acid sequence: CASSSLSYNSPLHF.

The J gene is TRBJ1-1, the V gene TRBV30; D remains unclear. This CDR3 comprises 15 residues. CDR1 and CDR2 (germline): GTSNPN, SVGIG (reference sequence). V was cut by 4 bases and J by 2 bases, with 17 bases left in between. For the CDR3, the DNA is TGTGCCTGGAACCGCGGTGTGGAAGAAAACACTGAAGCTTTCTTT. This codes for CAWNRGVEENTEAFF. Full variable domain (outside the CDR3, taken from reference TRBV30 and TRBJ1-1): SQTIHQWPATLVQPVGSPLSLECTVEGTSNPNLYWYRQAAGRGLQLLFYSVGIGQISSEVPQNLSASRPQDRQFILSSKKLLLSDSGFYLCAWNRGVEENTEAFFGQGTRLTVV.

V and J are TRBV6-5 and TRBJ1-1; D gene ambiguous. CDR1 and CDR2 from the germline V gene are MNHEY and SVGAGI. V lost 0 bases and J 7 bases, leaving 12 bases between the germline ends. The CDR3 consists of 14 residues. CDR3 bases: TGTGCCAGCAGTTACTCGAATGGCGGGAATGAAGCTTTCTTT. This gives the protein CASSYSNGGNEAFF.

The CDR3 region is CAISVMGGAYEQYF. The CDR3 nucleotides read TGTGCCATCAGTGTCATGGGAGGTGCCTACGAGCAGTACTTC. The chain carries TRBV10-3 and TRBJ2-7; possible D gene TRBD2, 6 bases. Trimming cost V 4 bases and J 2 bases, with 12 bases left between them. This CDR3 spans 14 amino acids. Germline values: CDR1 ENHRY, CDR2 SYGVKD.

The rearrangement links TRBV30 to TRBJ1-5, with D tentatively TRBD1 (5 bases). The V end was cut by 1 base, the J end by 2 bases, with 24 bases between. In germline, CDR1 is GTSNPN, CDR2 SVGIG (reference sequence). CDR3 length: 19 residues. CDR3 residues: CAWSEKSRAGFWGNQPQHF. CDR3 bases: TGTGCCTGGAGTGAAAAAAGCAGGGCAGGATTTTGGGGCAATCAGCCCCAGCATTTT.

The chain is built from TRBV3-1 (or the pseudogene TRBV3-2) and TRBJ1-2; D unresolved. The CDR3 is made up of 13 amino acids. The ends were cut back, 5 bases at V and 4 bases at J, with 11 bases in the middle. Germline-derived CDR1 and CDR2 are LGHDT and YNNKEL (reference sequence). In nucleotides, the CDR3 is TGTGCCAGCAGCGCAGATGGGAGCTATGGCTACACCTTC. It translates to CASSADGSYGYTF.

The gene calls are TRBV15 and TRBJ2-1, with 10 bases matching TRBD2. The CDR3 is 16 amino acids. The junction had 7 bases not matched to a gene; V was cut back by 4 bases and J by 4 bases. Germline CDR1 is LNHNV and CDR2 is YYDKDF (reference sequence). CDR3 DNA sequence: TGTGCCACCAGCAAAATAGCGGGGGGTCAGTACAATGAGCAGTTCTTC. Translated, it gives CATSKIAGGQYNEQFF.

This clone was detected only a few times. This chain connects TRBV4-1 to TRBJ2-1, with 10 bases matching TRBD2. V gave up 2 bases and J gave up 2 bases; unmatched junction bases: 3. The CDR3 has 16 amino acids. CDR1 and CDR2 (germline): MGHRA, YSYEKL. DNA of the CDR3: TGCGCCAGCAGCCAACCAGGACTAGCGGCCTACAATGAGCAGTTCTTC. It encodes CASSQPGLAAYNEQFF.

This clone showed up just once. This chain connects TRBV9 to TRBJ2-3; tentative D call: TRBD2 (6 bases). The CDR3 loop spans 20 amino acids. The V gene's germline CDR1 is SGDLS and CDR2 YYNGEE. V was trimmed by 3 bases and J by 0 bases, leaving 26 bases between them. CDR3 amino acids: CASSAVGLSTMSTSTDTQYF. In DNA, the CDR3 is TGTGCCAGCAGCGCCGTGGGACTTTCTACGATGTCAACTAGCACAGATACGCAGTATTTT.

The rearrangement links TRBV5-1 to TRBJ2-5, with 10 bases matching TRBD2. Germline V gene lookup returns CDR1 SGHRS and CDR2 YFSETQ. V lost 0 bases and J lost 5; bases outside the gene matches: 10. CDR3 length equals 17 residues. CDR3 loop: CASSLGLAGAPGETQYF. CDR3 nucleotides: TGCGCCAGCAGCTTGGGTCTAGCGGGAGCCCCGGGGGAGACCCAGTACTTC.

The chain carries TRBV6-2 or TRBV6-3 and TRBJ1-5; 7 positions match TRBD1. The CDR3 is made up of 14 amino acids. The germline gives CDR1 MNHEY, CDR2 SVGEGT. V was pared by 2 bases and J by 5 bases, with 3 bases of the junction left unmatched. CDR3: CASSYGRGYQPQHF. As DNA, the CDR3 is TGTGCCAGCAGTTACGGCAGGGGGTATCAGCCCCAGCATTTT.

DNA for the CDR3: TGTGCCAGCAGTCGGATTCAGGGTTTAGAGACCCAGTACTTC. This codes for CASSRIQGLETQYF. The rearrangement joins TRBV27 to TRBJ2-5; perhaps TRBD1 as D (5 bases). Germline lookup yields CDR1 MNHEY and CDR2 SMNVEV (reference sequence). The CDR3 contains 14 residues. Trimming removed 5 bases from V and 4 bases from J, with 14 bases in between.

The chain couples TRBV6-6 to TRBJ1-5; 7 nucleotides align to TRBD1. This CDR3 is built from 16 residues. In germline, CDR1 is MNHNY, CDR2 SVGAGI (reference sequence). V lost 3 bases, J lost 0 bases, and 5 bases stayed unmatched. The CDR3 loop reads CASSYGQVYSNQPQHF. The CDR3 DNA reads TGTGCCAGCAGTTATGGACAGGTCTATAGCAATCAGCCCCAGCATTTT.

This clone was observed a handful of times. The CDR3 sequence is CASTPDSTYQPQHF. In DNA, the CDR3 is TGTGCCAGTACCCCGGACAGTACGTATCAGCCCCAGCATTTT. The chain carries TRBV19 and TRBJ1-5; D is possibly TRBD1 (6 bases). Germline assignment: CDR1 LNHDA and CDR2 SQIVND (reference sequence). The CDR3 contains 14 residues. V was pared by 7 bases and J by 5 bases, with 15 bases between. The entire variable domain, with the rest obtained from reference TRBV19 and TRBJ1-5, is as follows: DGGITQSPKYLFRKEGQNVTLSCEQNLNHDAMYWYRQDPGQGLRLIYYSQIVNDFQKGDIAEGYSVSREKKESFPLTVTSAQKNPTAFYLCASTPDSTYQPQHFGDGTRLSIL.

This CDR3 reads CASSQRQVNTEAFF. Here the CDR3 DNA reads TGTGCCAGCAGCCAGAGACAGGTGAACACTGAAGCTTTCTTT. This sequence joins TRBV3-1 (or the pseudogene TRBV3-2) and TRBJ1-1, with TRBD1 as a possible D gene (6 bases). Germline assignment: CDR1 LGHDT and CDR2 YNNKEL (reference sequence). V was clipped by 3 bases and J by 0 bases, with 8 bases between them. The CDR3 is made up of 14 amino acids.

J is TRBJ2-1 and V is TRBV5-4, with 8 nucleotides matching TRBD2. This CDR3 spans 16 amino acids. V lost 4 bases and J lost 8; bases outside the gene matches: 14. Germline values: CDR1 SGHNT, CDR2 YYREEE (reference sequence). DNA of the CDR3: TGTGCCAGCAGCAGATCTGGACTAGCCCAGGGCCATGAGCAGTTCTTC. This gives the protein CASSRSGLAQGHEQFF.